This T cell receptor beta chain derives from a study of blood T cell repertoires in COVID-19. Authors' methods: Amplification of reference gene primers was used by the study to estimate nucleated cell counts. The method was immunoSEQ multiplex PCR; TCRdb's version includes in-frame clones alone and lacks a portion of them. V and J calls plus clone size are reproduced from that table; the DNA served to infer D and trimming. The table includes about 430,000 clones, about 88% detected once. The germline CDR1 and CDR2 sequences are LNHNV and YYDKDF (reference sequence). CDR3 length equals 15 residues. The V gene end was trimmed by 3 bases and the J gene end by 1 base; junction bases not matched to a gene: 4.

The sequence derives from a woman younger than 35 who had been exposed to COVID-19. The material sequenced was PBMCs or T cells enriched from blood (not recorded which). The J gene is TRBJ2-3, the V gene TRBV15; 7 bases are shared with TRBD1. For the CDR3, the DNA is TGTGCCACCAGCAGGGGACAGCCGGGCACAGATACGCAGTATTTT. Amino acids: CATSRGQPGTDTQYF. Based on the CDR3 plus reference TRBV15 and TRBJ2-3, the full variable domain is DAMVIQNPRYQVTQFGKPVTLSCSQTLNHNVMYWYQQKSSQAPKLLFHYYDKDFNNEADTPDNFQSRRPNTSFCFLDIRSPGLGDTAMYLCATSRGQPGTDTQYFGPGTRLTVL.